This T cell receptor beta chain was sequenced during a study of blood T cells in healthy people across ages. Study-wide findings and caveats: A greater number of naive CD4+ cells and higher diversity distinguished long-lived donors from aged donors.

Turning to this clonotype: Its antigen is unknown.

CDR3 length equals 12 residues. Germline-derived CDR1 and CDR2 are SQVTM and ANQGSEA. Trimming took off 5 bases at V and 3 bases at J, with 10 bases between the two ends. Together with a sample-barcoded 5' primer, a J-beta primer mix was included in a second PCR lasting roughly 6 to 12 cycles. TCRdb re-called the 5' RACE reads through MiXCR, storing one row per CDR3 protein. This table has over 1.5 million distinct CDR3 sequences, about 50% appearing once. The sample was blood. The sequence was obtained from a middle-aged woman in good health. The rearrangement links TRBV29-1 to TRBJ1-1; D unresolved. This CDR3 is CSVPGPHTEAFF. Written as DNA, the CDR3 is TGCAGCGTTCCCGGTCCGCACACTGAAGCTTTCTTT.